This T cell receptor (beta chain) comes out of a study of blood T cell repertoires in COVID-19. Study-level background: COVID-19 samples collected from the United States, Italy and Spain covered acute and convalescent phases.

Individuals aged about 18 to 89 years were recruited from 20 to 25 US areas. Cohort allocation depended upon clinical history that participants reported. The data were produced by immunoSEQ multiplex PCR, yet TCRdb's version contains in-frame clones alone and is incomplete. There are about 290,000 clones in the sample; 75% to 90% occur only once, and 1.7% lies in the top ten. This sequence originates from a woman in her thirties or forties who had recovered from COVID-19. Sequencing was done on a sample of PBMCs or T cells enriched from blood (not recorded which).

CDR3 loop: CASINRGRTEAFF. As DNA, the CDR3 is TGTGCCAGCATTAACAGGGGTCGAACTGAAGCTTTCTTT. V and J are TRBV6-5 and TRBJ1-1; 7 bases line up with TRBD1. The ends lost 7 bases at V and 5 bases at J; junction bases unmatched: 7. The germline V gene encodes CDR1 MNHEY and CDR2 SVGAGI. This CDR3 has 13 amino acids.